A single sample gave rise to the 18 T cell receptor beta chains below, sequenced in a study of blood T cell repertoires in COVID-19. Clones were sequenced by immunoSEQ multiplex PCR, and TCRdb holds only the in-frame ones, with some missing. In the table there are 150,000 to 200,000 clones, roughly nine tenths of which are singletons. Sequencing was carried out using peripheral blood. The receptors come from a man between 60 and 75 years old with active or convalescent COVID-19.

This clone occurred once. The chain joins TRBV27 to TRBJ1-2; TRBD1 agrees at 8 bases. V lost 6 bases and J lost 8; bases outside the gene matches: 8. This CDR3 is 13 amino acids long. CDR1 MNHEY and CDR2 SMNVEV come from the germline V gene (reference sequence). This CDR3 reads CASRPGQGGGYTF. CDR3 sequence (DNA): TGTGCCAGCAGACCCGGACAGGGTGGGGGCTACACCTTC.

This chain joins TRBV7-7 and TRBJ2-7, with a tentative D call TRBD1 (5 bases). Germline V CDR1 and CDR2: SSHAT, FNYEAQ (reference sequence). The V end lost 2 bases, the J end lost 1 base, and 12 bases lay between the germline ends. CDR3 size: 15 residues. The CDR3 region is CASSLFRGRSYEQYF. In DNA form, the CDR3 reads TGTGCCAGCAGCTTATTTAGGGGCAGATCCTACGAGCAGTACTTC.

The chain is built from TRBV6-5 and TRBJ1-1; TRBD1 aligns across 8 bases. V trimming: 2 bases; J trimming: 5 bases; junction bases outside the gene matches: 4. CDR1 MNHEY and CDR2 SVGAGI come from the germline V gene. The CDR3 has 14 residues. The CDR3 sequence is CASSYAGGVTEAFF. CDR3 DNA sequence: TGTGCCAGCAGTTACGCAGGGGGCGTTACTGAAGCTTTCTTT.

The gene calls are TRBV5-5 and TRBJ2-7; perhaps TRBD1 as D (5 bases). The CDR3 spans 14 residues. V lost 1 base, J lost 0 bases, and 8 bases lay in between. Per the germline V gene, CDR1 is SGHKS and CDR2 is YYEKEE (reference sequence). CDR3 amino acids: CASSLWQGSYEQYF. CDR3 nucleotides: TGTGCCAGCAGCTTGTGGCAGGGCTCCTACGAGCAGTACTTC.

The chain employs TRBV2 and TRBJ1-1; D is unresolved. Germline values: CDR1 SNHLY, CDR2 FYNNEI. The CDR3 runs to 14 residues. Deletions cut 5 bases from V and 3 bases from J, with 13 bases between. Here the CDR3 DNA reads TGTGCCAGCAGTACCCGGACGGGAGACACTGAAGCTTTCTTT. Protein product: CASSTRTGDTEAFF.

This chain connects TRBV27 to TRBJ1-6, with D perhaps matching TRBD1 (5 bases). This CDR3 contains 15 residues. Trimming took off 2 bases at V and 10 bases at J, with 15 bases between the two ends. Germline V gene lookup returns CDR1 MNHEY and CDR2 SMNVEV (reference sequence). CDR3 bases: TGTGCCAGCAGTTTACTGGTCAGGGCCCGATCACCCCTCCACTTT. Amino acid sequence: CASSLLVRARSPLHF.

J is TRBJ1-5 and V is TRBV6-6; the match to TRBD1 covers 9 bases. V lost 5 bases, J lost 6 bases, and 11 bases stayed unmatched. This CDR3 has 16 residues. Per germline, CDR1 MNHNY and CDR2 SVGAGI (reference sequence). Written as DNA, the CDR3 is TGTGCCAGCAGTCGACAGGGGGTGATTGGGGGTCAGCCCCAGCATTTT. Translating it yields CASSRQGVIGGQPQHF.

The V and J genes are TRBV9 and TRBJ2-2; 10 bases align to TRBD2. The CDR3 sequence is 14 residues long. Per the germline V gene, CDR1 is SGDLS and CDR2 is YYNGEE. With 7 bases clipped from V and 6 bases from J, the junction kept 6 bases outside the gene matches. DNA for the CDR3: TGTGCCAGCCGTCTAGCGGGAGACTCCGGGGAGCTGTTTTTT. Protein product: CASRLAGDSGELFF.

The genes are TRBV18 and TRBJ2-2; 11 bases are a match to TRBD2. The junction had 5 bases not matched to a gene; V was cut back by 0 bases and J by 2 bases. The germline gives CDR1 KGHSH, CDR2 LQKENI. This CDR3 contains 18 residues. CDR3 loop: CASSPPLAGGSNTGELFF. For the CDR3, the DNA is TGTGCCAGCTCACCACCGCTAGCGGGGGGCTCCAACACCGGGGAGCTGTTTTTT.

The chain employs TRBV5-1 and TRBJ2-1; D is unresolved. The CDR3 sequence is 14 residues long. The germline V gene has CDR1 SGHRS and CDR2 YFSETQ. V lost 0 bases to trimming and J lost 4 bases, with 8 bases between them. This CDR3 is CASSLDRSYNEQFF. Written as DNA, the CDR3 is TGCGCCAGCAGCTTGGATCGCAGTTACAATGAGCAGTTCTTC.

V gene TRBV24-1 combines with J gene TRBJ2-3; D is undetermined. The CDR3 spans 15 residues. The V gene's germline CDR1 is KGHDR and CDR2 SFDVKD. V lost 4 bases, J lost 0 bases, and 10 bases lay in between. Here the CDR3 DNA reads TGTGCCACCAGTGAGGCGGAAACTAGCACAGATACGCAGTATTTT. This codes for CATSEAETSTDTQYF.

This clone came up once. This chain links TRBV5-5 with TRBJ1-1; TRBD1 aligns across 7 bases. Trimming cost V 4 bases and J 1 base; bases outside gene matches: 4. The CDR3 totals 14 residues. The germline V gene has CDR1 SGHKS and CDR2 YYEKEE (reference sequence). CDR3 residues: CASSRGTENTEAFF. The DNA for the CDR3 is TGTGCCAGCAGCCGCGGGACAGAGAACACTGAAGCTTTCTTT. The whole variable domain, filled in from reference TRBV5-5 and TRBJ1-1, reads DAGVTQSPTHLIKTRGQQVTLRCSPISGHKSVSWYQQVLGQGPQFIFQYYEKEERGRGNFPDRFSARQFPNYSSELNVNALLLGDSALYLCASSRGTENTEAFFGQGTRLTVV.

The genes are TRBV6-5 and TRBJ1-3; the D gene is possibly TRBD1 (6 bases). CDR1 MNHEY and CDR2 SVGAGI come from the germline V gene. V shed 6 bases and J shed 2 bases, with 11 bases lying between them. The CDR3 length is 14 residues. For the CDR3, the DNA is TGTGCCAGCAGACCCGGACAGACTGGAAACACCATATATTTT. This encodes CASRPGQTGNTIYF.

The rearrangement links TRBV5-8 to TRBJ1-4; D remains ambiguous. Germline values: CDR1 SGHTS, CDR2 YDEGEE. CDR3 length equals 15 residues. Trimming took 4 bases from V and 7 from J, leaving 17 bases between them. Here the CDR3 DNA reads TGTGCCAGCAGCCATCAATTCACGGGAGGTGAAAAACTGTTTTTT. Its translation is CASSHQFTGGEKLFF.

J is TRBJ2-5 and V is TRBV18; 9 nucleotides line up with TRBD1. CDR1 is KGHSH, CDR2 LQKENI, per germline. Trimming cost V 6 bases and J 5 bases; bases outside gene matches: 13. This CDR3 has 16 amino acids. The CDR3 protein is CASSQTKQGARETQYF. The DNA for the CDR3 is TGTGCCAGCTCGCAAACTAAACAGGGGGCCAGGGAGACCCAGTACTTC.

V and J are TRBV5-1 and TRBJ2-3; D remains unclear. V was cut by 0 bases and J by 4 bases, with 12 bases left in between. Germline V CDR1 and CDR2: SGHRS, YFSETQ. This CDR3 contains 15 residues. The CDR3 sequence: CASSLGSTVADTQYF. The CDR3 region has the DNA TGCGCCAGCAGCTTGGGCAGTACCGTGGCAGATACGCAGTATTTT. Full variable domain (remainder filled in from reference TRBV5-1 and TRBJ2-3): KAGVTQTPRYLIKTRGQQVTLSCSPISGHRSVSWYQQTPGQGLQFLFEYFSETQRNKGNFPGRFSGRQFSNSRSEMNVSTLELGDSALYLCASSLGSTVADTQYFGPGTRLTVL.

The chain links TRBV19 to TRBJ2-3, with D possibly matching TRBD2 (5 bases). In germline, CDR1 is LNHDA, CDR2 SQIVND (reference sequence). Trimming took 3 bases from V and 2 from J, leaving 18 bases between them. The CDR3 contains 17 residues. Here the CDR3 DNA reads TGTGCCAGTAGTATCACCAGCCGGGGTGTTACCACAGATACGCAGTATTTT. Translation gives CASSITSRGVTTDTQYF.

The chain's CDR3 is CASSSGEGVSSPLHF. The DNA of the CDR3 is TGTGCCAGCAGCTCCGGAGAGGGGGTTAGTTCACCCCTCCACTTT. The chain joins TRBV7-9 to TRBJ1-6, with a possible D match to TRBD1 (6 bases). V was cut by 4 bases and J by 9 bases, with 16 bases left in between. This CDR3 has 15 residues. CDR1 SEHNR and CDR2 FQNEAQ come from the germline V gene (reference sequence). The full variable domain, completed using reference TRBV7-9 and TRBJ1-6, is DTGVSQNPRHKITKRGQNVTFRCDPISEHNRLYWYRQTLGQGPEFLTYFQNEAQLEKSRLLSDRFSAERPKGSFSTLEIQRTEQGDSAMYLCASSSGEGVSSPLHFGNGTRLTVT.